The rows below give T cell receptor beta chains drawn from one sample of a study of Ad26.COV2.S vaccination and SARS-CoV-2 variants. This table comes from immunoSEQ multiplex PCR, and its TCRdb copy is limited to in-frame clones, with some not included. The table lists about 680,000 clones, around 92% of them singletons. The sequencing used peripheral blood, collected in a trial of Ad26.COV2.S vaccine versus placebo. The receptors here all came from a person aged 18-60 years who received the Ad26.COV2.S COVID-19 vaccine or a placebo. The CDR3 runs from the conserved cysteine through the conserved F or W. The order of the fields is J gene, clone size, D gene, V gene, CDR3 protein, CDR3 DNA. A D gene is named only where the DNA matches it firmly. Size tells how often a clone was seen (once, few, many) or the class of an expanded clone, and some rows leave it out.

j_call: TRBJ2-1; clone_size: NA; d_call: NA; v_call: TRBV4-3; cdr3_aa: CASSQRGQYNEQFF; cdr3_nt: TGCGCCAGCAGCCAGAGAGGACAGTACAATGAGCAGTTCTTC
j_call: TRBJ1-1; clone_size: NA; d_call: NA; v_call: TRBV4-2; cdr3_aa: CASSRPGQQFGAFF; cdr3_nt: TGTGCCAGCAGCCGCCCGGGACAACAGTTTGGAGCTTTCTTT
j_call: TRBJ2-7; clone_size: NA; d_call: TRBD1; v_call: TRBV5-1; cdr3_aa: CASSWDRGVDEQYF; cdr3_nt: TGCGCCAGCAGCTGGGACAGGGGAGTGGACGAGCAGTACTTC
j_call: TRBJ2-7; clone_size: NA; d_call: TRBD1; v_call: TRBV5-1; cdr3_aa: CASSQTGLGSYEQYF; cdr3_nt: TGCGCCAGCAGCCAGACAGGGCTAGGCTCCTACGAGCAGTACTTC
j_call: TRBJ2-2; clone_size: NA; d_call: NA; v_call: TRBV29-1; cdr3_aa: CSVEDFTGTGELFF; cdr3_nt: TGCAGCGTTGAAGATTTTACAGGGACCGGGGAGCTGTTTTTT
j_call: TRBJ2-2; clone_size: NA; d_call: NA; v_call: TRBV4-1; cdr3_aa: CASSPISLTGGELFF; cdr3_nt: TGCGCCAGCAGCCCAATCTCTCTGACGGGCGGGGAGCTGTTTTTT
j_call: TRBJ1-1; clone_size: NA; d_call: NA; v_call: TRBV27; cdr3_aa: CASSLFRQTKVYTEAFF; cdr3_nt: TGTGCCAGCAGTTTGTTCAGACAGACGAAGGTGTACACTGAAGCTTTCTTT
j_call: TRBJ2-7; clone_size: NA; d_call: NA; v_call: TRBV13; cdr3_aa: CASSTQTVYEQYF; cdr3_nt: TGTGCCAGCAGCACCCAGACAGTCTACGAGCAGTACTTC
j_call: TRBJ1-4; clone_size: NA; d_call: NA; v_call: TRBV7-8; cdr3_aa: CASSLTGYYEKLFF; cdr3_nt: TGTGCCAGCAGCTTAACAGGGTACTATGAAAAACTGTTTTTT
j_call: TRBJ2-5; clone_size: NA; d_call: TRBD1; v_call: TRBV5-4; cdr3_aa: CASSGTDQETQYF; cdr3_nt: TGTGCCAGCAGCGGGACAGATCAAGAGACCCAGTACTTC
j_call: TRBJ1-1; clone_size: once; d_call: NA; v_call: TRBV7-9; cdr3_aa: CASSLVPGNTEAFF; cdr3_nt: TGTGCCAGCAGCTTAGTTCCCGGGAACACTGAAGCTTTCTTT
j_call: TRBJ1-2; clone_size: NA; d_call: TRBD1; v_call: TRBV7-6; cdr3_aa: CASSPAGTGYGYTF; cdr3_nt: TGTGCCAGCAGCCCCGCCGGGACAGGCTATGGCTACACCTTC
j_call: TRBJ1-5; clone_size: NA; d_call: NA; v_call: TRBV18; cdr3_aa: CASSPSTVTRGNQPQHF; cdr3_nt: TGTGCCAGCTCACCGTCTACAGTCACCCGGGGCAATCAGCCCCAGCATTTT
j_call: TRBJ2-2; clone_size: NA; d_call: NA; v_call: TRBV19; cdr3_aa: CASSYGRGPAGELFF; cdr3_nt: TGTGCCAGTAGTTACGGGAGGGGGCCGGCCGGGGAGCTGTTTTTT
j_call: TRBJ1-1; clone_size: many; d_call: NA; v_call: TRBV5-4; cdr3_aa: CASSSPTGTNTEAFF; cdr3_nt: TGTGCCAGCAGCTCTCCGACGGGGACGAACACTGAAGCTTTCTTT
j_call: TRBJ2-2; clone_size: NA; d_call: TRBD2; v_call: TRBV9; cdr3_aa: CASSAAGGIPGELFF; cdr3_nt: TGTGCCAGCAGCGCAGCGGGGGGGATCCCCGGGGAGCTGTTTTTT
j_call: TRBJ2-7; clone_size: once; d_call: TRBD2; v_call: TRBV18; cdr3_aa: CASSTSGSYEQYF; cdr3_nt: TGTGCCAGCTCAACTAGCGGCTCCTACGAGCAGTACTTC
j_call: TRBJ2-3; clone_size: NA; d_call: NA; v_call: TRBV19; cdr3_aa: CASSISLAGDTQYF; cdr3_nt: TGTGCCAGTAGTATCTCGCTAGCTGGAGATACGCAGTATTTT
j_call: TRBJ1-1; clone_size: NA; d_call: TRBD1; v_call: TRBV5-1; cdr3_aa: CASSFPRTGEVNTEAFF; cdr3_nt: TGCGCCAGCAGCTTTCCCCGGACAGGGGAGGTGAACACTGAAGCTTTCTTT
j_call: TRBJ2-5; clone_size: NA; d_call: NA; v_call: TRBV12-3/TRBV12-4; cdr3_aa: CASSFLGEETQYF; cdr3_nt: TGTGCCAGCAGTTTCCTAGGAGAAGAGACCCAGTACTTC
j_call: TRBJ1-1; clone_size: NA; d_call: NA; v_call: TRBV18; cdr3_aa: CASSTLTPNTEAFF; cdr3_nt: TGTGCCAGCTCCACCTTGACACCGAACACTGAAGCTTTCTTT
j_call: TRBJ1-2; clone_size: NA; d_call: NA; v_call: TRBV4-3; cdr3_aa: CASSQGGGGYGYTF; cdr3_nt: TGCGCCAGCAGCCAAGGGGGAGGGGGCTATGGCTACACCTTC
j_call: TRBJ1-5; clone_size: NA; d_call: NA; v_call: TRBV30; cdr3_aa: CAWSGGSPLGPQHF; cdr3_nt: TGTGCCTGGAGCGGTGGCAGCCCTTTAGGGCCCCAGCATTTT
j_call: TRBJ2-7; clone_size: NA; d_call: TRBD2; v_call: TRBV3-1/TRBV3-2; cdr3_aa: CASSQDLSWLAGLVGYEQYF; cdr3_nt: TGTGCCAGCAGCCAAGATCTTAGCTGGCTAGCGGGCTTGGTTGGATACGAGCAGTACTTC
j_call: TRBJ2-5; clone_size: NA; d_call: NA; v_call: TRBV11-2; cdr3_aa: CASSLDGFQETQYF; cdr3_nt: TGTGCCAGCAGCTTAGACGGGTTTCAAGAGACCCAGTACTTC
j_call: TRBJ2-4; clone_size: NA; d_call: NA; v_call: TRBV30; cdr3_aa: CAWSVAKNIQYF; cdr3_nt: TGTGCCTGGAGTGTAGCCAAAAACATTCAGTACTTC
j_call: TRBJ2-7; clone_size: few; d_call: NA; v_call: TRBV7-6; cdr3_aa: CASSLGGMSYEQYF; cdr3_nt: TGTGCCAGCAGCTTAGGGGGTATGTCCTACGAGCAGTACTTC
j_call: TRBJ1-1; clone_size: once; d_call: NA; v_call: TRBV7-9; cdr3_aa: CASSLYYGGNTEAFF; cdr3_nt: TGTGCCAGCAGCTTATACTACGGGGGCAACACTGAAGCTTTCTTT
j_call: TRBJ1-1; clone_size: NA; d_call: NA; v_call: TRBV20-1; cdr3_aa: CSARSFPEAFF; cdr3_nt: TGCAGTGCTAGATCTTTCCCTGAAGCTTTCTTT
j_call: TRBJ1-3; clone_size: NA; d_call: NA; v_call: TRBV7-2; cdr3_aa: CASSLEQAGNTIYF; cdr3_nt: TGTGCCAGCAGCTTGGAACAGGCCGGGAACACCATATATTTT
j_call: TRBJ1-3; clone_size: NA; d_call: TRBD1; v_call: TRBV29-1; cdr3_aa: CSVESGTGLFSGNTIYF; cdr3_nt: TGCAGCGTTGAGAGTGGGACAGGGCTTTTCTCTGGAAACACCATATATTTT
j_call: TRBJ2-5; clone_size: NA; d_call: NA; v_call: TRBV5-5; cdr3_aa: CASSIAETQYF; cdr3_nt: TGTGCCAGCAGCATCGCTGAGACCCAGTACTTC
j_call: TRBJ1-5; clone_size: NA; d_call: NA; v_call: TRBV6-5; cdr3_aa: CASSNREGQPQHF; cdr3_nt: TGTGCCAGCAGTAACAGGGAGGGCCAGCCCCAGCATTTT
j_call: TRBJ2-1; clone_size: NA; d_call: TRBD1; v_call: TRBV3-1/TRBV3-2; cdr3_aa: CASSQVKQGAIYNEQFF; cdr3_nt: TGTGCCAGCAGCCAAGTCAAACAGGGGGCGATCTACAATGAGCAGTTCTTC
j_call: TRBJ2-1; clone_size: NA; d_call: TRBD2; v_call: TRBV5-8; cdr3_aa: CASSLDSRLATNEQFF; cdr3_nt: TGTGCCAGCAGCTTGGATTCGAGACTAGCGACAAATGAGCAGTTCTTC
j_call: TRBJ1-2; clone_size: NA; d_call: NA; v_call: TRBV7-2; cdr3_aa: CASSLMVLSYGYTF; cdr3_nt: TGTGCCAGCAGCTTAATGGTCCTTTCCTATGGCTACACCTTC
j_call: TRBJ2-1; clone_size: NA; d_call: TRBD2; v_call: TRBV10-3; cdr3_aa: CATRSGTSGDPYEQFF; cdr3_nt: TGTGCCACACGATCGGGGACTAGCGGTGATCCTTATGAGCAGTTCTTC
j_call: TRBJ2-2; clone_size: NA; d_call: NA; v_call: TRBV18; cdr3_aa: CASSPPVSGAAGELFF; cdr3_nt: TGTGCCAGCTCACCACCCGTCTCGGGGGCAGCCGGGGAGCTGTTTTTT
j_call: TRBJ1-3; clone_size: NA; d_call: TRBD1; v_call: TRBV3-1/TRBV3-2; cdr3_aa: CASSQDLDRVFNTIYF; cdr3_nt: TGTGCCAGCAGCCAAGACTTGGACAGGGTTTTCAACACCATATATTTT
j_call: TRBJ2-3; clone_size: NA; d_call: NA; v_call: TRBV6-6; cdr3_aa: CASNSRPTDTQYF; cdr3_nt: TGTGCCAGCAACTCAAGGCCCACAGATACGCAGTATTTT
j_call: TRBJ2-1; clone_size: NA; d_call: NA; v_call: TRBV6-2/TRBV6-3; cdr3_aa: CASSYSGNEQFF; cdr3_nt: TGTGCCAGCAGTTACTCAGGGAATGAGCAGTTCTTC
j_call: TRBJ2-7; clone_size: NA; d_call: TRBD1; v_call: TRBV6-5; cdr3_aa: CASSIRDSAYEQYF; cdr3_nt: TGTGCCAGCAGTATAAGGGACAGCGCCTACGAGCAGTACTTC
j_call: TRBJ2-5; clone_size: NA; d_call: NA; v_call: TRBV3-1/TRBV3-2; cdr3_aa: CASSQAGTQLQETQYF; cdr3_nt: TGTGCCAGCAGCCAAGCCGGGACTCAGCTACAAGAGACCCAGTACTTC
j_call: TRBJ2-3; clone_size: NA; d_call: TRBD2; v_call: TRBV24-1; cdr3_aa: CATSDSSGRAADTQYF; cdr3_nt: TGTGCCACCAGTGATTCTAGCGGGAGGGCCGCAGATACGCAGTATTTT